This T cell receptor beta chain derives from a study of blood T cell repertoires in COVID-19. This CDR3 has 14 amino acids. Trimming took off 7 bases at V and 1 base at J, with 13 bases between the two ends. The germline CDR1 and CDR2 sequences are MGHRA and YSYEKL. Per the authors' pipeline: Quantification of nucleated cells was approximated via reference gene primer amplification. Sequencing was performed with immunoSEQ multiplex PCR; in TCRdb, only in-frame clones are kept and a portion is missing. V, J and clone size derive from that table, while D and trimming were established from the DNA sequence. This table holds some 250,000 clones, roughly 88% found once.

The material sequenced was peripheral blood. This sequence was found in a man aged 25-45 years who had recovered from COVID-19. This chain uses TRBV4-1 with TRBJ1-1, with TRBD1 as a possible D gene (6 bases). In DNA form, the CDR3 reads TGCGCCAGCAAACAAGGGGGGGGGAACACTGAAGCTTTCTTT. Residues: CASKQGGGNTEAFF.